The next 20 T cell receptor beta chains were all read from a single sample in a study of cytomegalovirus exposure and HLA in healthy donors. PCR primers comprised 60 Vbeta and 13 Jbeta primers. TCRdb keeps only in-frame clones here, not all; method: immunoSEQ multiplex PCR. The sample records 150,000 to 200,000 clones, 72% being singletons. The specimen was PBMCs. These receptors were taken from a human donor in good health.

As DNA, the CDR3 is TGTGCCAGTAGCCAAATACAGGGGATGTACGAGCAGTACTTC. This gives the protein CASSQIQGMYEQYF. The chain is built from TRBV19 and TRBJ2-7; 7 bases map to TRBD1. Germline V CDR1 and CDR2: LNHDA, SQIVND (reference sequence). V gave up 6 bases and J gave up 4 bases; unmatched junction bases: 9. The CDR3 is made up of 14 amino acids.

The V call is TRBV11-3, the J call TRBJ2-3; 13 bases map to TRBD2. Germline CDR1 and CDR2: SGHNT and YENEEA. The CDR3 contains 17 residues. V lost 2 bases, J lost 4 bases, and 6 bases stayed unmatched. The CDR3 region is CASSLRTSGGVADTQYF. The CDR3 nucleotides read TGTGCCAGCAGCTTAAGGACTAGCGGGGGTGTTGCAGATACGCAGTATTTT. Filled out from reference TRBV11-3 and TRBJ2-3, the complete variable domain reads EAGVVQSPRYKIIEKKQPVAFWCNPISGHNTLYWYLQNLGQGPELLIRYENEEAVDDSQLPKDRFSAERLKGVDSTLKIQPAELGDSAVYLCASSLRTSGGVADTQYFGPGTRLTVL.

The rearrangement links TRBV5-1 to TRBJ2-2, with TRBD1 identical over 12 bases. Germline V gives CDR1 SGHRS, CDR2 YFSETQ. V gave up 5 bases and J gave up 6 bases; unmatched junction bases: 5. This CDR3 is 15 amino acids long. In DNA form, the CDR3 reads TGCGCCAGCAGGGGACAGGGGGCCTTTGCCGGGGAGCTGTTTTTT. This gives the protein CASRGQGAFAGELFF. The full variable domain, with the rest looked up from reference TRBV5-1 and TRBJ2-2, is KAGVTQTPRYLIKTRGQQVTLSCSPISGHRSVSWYQQTPGQGLQFLFEYFSETQRNKGNFPGRFSGRQFSNSRSEMNVSTLELGDSALYLCASRGQGAFAGELFFGEGSRLTVL.

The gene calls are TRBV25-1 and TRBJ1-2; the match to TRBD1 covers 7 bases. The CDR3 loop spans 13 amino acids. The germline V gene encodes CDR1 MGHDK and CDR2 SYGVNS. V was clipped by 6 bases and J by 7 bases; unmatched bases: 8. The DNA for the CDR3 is TGTGCCAGCAGGGAGACAGGGAGGCGTGGCTACACCTTC. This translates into CASRETGRRGYTF.

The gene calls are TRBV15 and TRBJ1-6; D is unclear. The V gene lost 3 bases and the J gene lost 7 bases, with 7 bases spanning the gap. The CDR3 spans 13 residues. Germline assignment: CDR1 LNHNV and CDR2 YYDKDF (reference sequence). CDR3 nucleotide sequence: TGTGCCACCAGCAGGGGGAGGAATTCACCCCTCCACTTT. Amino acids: CATSRGRNSPLHF.

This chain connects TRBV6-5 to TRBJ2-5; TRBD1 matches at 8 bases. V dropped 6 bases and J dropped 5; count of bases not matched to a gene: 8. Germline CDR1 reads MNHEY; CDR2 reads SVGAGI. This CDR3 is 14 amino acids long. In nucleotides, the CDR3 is TGTGCCAGCAGCCCACAGGGGGTACGGGAGACCCAGTACTTC. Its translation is CASSPQGVRETQYF.

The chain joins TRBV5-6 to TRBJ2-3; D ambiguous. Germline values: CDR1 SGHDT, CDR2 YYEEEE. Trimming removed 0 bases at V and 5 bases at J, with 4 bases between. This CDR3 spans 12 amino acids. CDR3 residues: CASSLGLDTQYF. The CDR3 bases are TGTGCCAGCAGCTTGGGTCTAGATACGCAGTATTTT.

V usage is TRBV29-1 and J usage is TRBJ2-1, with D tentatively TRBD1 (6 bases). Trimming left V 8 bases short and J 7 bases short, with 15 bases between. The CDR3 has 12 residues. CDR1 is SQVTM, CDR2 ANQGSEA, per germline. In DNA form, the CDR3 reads TGCAGCCTCCAGGGGTCAGGGAATGAGCAGTTCTTC. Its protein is CSLQGSGNEQFF.

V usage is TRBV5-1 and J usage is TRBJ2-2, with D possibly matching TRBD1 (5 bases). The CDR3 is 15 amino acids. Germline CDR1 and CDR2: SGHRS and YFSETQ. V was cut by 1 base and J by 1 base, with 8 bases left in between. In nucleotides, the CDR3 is TGCGCCAGCAGCTTGCTGACAGAGAACACCGGGGAGCTGTTTTTT. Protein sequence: CASSLLTENTGELFF. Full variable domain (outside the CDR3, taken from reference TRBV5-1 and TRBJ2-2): KAGVTQTPRYLIKTRGQQVTLSCSPISGHRSVSWYQQTPGQGLQFLFEYFSETQRNKGNFPGRFSGRQFSNSRSEMNVSTLELGDSALYLCASSLLTENTGELFFGEGSRLTVL.

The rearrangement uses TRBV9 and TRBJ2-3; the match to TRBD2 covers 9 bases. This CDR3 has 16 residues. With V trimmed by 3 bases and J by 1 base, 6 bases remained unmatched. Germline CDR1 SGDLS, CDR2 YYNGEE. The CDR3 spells CASSEERGARTDTQYF. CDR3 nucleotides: TGTGCCAGCAGCGAGGAGCGGGGGGCTCGCACAGATACGCAGTATTTT.

CDR3 nucleotides: TGCGCCAGCAGCTTGGAGGGGCGAGGGGGTAATGAGCAGTTCTTC. It translates to CASSLEGRGGNEQFF. V is TRBV5-1 and J is TRBJ2-1; D might be TRBD1 (6 bases). The CDR3 covers 15 residues. Germline CDR1 SGHRS, CDR2 YFSETQ. V lost 0 bases and J lost 7, with 14 bases in between.

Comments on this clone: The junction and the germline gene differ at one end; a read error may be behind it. CDR3 loop: CASSLGTSGGISDTQYF. CDR3 coding DNA: TGTGCTAGCAGCTTAGGGACTAGCGGGGGGATATCAGATACGCAGTATTTT. The chain has TRBV7-7 and TRBJ2-3; 15 bases fit TRBD2. This CDR3 spans 17 amino acids. From germline, CDR1 is SSHAT and CDR2 FNYEAQ (reference sequence).

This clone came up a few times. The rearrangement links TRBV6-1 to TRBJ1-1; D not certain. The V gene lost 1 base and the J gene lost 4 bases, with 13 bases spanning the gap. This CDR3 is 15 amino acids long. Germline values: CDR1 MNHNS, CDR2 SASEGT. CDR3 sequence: CASSEVGGYSTEAFF. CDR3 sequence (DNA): TGTGCCAGCAGTGAAGTAGGAGGGTACAGCACTGAAGCTTTCTTT.

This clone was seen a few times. CDR3 DNA: TGCGCCAGCAGCCAAGATCGTAATCGGCCAGGGCAGCAGTTCTTC. It codes for CASSQDRNRPGQQFF. This sequence joins TRBV4-3 and TRBJ2-1, with D possibly TRBD1 on 5 matching bases. CDR1 and CDR2 from the germline V gene are LGHNA and YSLEER. The CDR3 runs 15 residues. Trimming removed 0 bases at V and 11 bases at J, with 17 bases between.

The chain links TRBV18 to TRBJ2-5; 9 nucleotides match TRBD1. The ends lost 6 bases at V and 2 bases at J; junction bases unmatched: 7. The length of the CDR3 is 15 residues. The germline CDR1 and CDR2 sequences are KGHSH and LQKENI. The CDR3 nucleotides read TGTGCCAGCTCGCCGGGACAGGGAGGACAAGAGACCCAGTACTTC. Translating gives CASSPGQGGQETQYF.

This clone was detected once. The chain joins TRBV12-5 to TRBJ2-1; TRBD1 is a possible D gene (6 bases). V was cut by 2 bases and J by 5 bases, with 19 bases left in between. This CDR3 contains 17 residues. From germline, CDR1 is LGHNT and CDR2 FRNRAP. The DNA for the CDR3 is TGTGCTAGTGGTTTGAGAAGGGGGTTAAATTTCGACAATGAGCAGTTCTTC. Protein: CASGLRRGLNFDNEQFF.

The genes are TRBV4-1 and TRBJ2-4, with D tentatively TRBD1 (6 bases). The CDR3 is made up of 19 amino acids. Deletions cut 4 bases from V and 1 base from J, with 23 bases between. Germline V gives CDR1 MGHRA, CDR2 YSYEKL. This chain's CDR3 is CASSLGPQGSGWAKNIQYF. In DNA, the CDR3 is TGCGCCAGCAGCCTCGGACCACAGGGTTCGGGATGGGCCAAAAACATTCAGTACTTC.

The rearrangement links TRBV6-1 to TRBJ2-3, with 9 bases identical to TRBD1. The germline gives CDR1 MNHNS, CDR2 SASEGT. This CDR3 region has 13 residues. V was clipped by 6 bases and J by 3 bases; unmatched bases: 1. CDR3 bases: TGTGCCAGCAGGACAGGGGGAACAGATACGCAGTATTTT. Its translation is CASRTGGTDTQYF.

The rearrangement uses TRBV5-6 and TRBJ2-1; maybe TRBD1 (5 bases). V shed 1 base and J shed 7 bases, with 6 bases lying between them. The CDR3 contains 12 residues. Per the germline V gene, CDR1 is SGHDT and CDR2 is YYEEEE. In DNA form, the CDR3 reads TGTGCCAGCAGCTTGTCAGGGAATGAGCAGTTCTTC. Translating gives CASSLSGNEQFF.

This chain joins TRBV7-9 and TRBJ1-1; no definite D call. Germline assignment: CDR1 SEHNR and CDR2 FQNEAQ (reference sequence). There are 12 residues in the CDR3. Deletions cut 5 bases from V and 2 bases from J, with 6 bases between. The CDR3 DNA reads TGTGCCAGCAGCGGAGGAAACACTGAAGCTTTCTTT. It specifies CASSGGNTEAFF.